This entry lists 14 T cell receptor beta chains sequenced from one sample in a study of blood T cell repertoires in COVID-19. The protocol was immunoSEQ multiplex PCR, while the TCRdb copy is restricted to in-frame clones and leaves out a portion. The table includes some 50,000 clones, 86% detected once. The source material was peripheral blood. The receptor source for this set is a man older than 75 with acute or convalescent COVID-19.

This chain uses TRBV5-1 with TRBJ1-2; tentatively, D is TRBD1 (5 bases). V was shortened by 0 bases and J by 8 bases, with 14 bases between the two germline ends. The CDR3 contains 14 residues. Germline V CDR1 and CDR2: SGHRS, YFSETQ. CDR3 protein: CASSLGQTSKGYTF. The CDR3 nucleotides are TGCGCCAGCAGCTTGGGACAGACCTCCAAGGGCTACACCTTC.

This chain joins TRBV7-6 and TRBJ2-7; possible D gene TRBD2, 7 bases. With 1 base removed from V and 1 base from J, the gap between germline ends came to 26 bases. Per germline, CDR1 SGHVS and CDR2 FNYEAQ. CDR3 length equals 20 residues. The CDR3 spells CASSLGAGVTGLGFSYEQYF. Here the CDR3 DNA reads TGTGCCAGCAGCTTAGGGGCGGGGGTCACAGGGTTAGGATTTTCCTACGAGCAGTACTTC.

The rearrangement joins TRBV19 to TRBJ2-7; 8 positions match TRBD1. Germline V gene lookup returns CDR1 LNHDA and CDR2 SQIVND (reference sequence). V lost 3 bases, J lost 2 bases, and 6 bases stayed unmatched. The length of the CDR3 is 15 residues. For the CDR3, the DNA is TGTGCCAGTAGTATTTTTGGGACAGGACCCTACGAGCAGTACTTC. This sequence encodes CASSIFGTGPYEQYF. The whole variable domain, filled in from reference TRBV19 and TRBJ2-7, reads DGGITQSPKYLFRKEGQNVTLSCEQNLNHDAMYWYRQDPGQGLRLIYYSQIVNDFQKGDIAEGYSVSREKKESFPLTVTSAQKNPTAFYLCASSIFGTGPYEQYFGPGTRLTVT.

The chain links TRBV4-3 to TRBJ1-6; TRBD1 might be the D (5 bases). The germline V gene has CDR1 LGHNA and CDR2 YSLEER. Trimming removed 5 bases at V and 8 bases at J, with 16 bases between. The CDR3 has 15 amino acids. CDR3 in amino acids: CASSSVRGVDSPLHF. The CDR3 coding sequence is TGCGCCAGCAGCTCCGTACGGGGGGTTGATTCACCCCTCCACTTT.

This chain uses TRBV3-1 (or the pseudogene TRBV3-2) with TRBJ1-2, with D possibly matching TRBD1 (5 bases). Germline assignment: CDR1 LGHDT and CDR2 YNNKEL (reference sequence). V lost 3 bases and J 7 bases, leaving 18 bases between the germline ends. The length of the CDR3 is 15 residues. CDR3 protein: CASSQDILNSGGYTF. The CDR3 DNA reads TGTGCCAGCAGCCAGGACATACTAAACTCTGGTGGCTACACCTTC.

This sequence joins TRBV9 and TRBJ1-2; 10 bases map to TRBD1. Germline V CDR1 and CDR2: SGDLS, YYNGEE. The CDR3 sequence is 15 residues long. V trimming: 5 bases; J trimming: 4 bases; junction bases outside the gene matches: 8. The CDR3 loop is CASSSTGGRVYGYTF. The CDR3 coding sequence is TGTGCCAGCAGTTCGACAGGGGGCAGAGTCTATGGCTACACCTTC. The full variable domain, its missing parts supplied by reference TRBV9 and TRBJ1-2, is DSGVTQTPKHLITATGQRVTLRCSPRSGDLSVYWYQQSLDQGLQFLIQYYNGEERAKGNILERFSAQQFPDLHSELNLSSLELGDSALYFCASSSTGGRVYGYTFGSGTRLTVV.

The V and J genes are TRBV5-4 and TRBJ1-5; 9 nucleotides line up with TRBD1. The V segment lost 4 bases and the J segment 0 bases; nucleotides outside the gene matches: 8. This CDR3 is 17 amino acids long. Germline V gene data show CDR1 as SGHNT and CDR2 as YYREEE (reference sequence). The CDR3 bases are TGTGCCAGCAGCACGGGACAGGGAAAAATTAGCAATCAGCCCCAGCATTTT. Residues: CASSTGQGKISNQPQHF.

The chain couples TRBV5-4 to TRBJ2-2; D remains ambiguous. CDR3 length: 14 residues. V was trimmed by 0 bases and J by 1 base, leaving 4 bases between them. CDR1 SGHNT and CDR2 YYREEE come from the germline V gene (reference sequence). CDR3 sequence reads: CASSLVRNTGELFF. CDR3 DNA: TGTGCCAGCAGCTTGGTTCGGAACACCGGGGAGCTGTTTTTT.

This clone was picked up one time. This sequence joins TRBV6-2 or TRBV6-3 and TRBJ2-5, with D uncertain. Looked up from germline, CDR1 is MNHEY and CDR2 is SVGEGT. The CDR3 sequence is 12 residues long. V lost 5 bases to trimming and J lost 5 bases, with 9 bases between them. The CDR3 region is CASSLLSETQYF. The CDR3 nucleotides read TGTGCCAGCAGTCTTCTTAGTGAGACCCAGTACTTC.

The rearrangement uses TRBV18 and TRBJ2-7; 7 bases fit TRBD1. Germline CDR1 and CDR2: KGHSH and LQKENI. After removal of 1 base from V and 4 bases from J, the junction contained 7 bases not matched to a gene. This CDR3 is 15 amino acids long. CDR3 sequence: CASSPRGTASYEQYF. The CDR3 DNA is TGTGCCAGCTCACCACGAGGGACAGCCAGTTACGAGCAGTACTTC.

V usage is TRBV11-2 and J usage is TRBJ1-2; no clear D gene. This CDR3 contains 14 residues. Germline V gives CDR1 SGHAT, CDR2 FQNNGV. Trimming pared 0 bases from V and 8 bases from J, leaving 13 bases between. CDR3 DNA sequence: TGTGCCAGCAGCTTAGACAGAGGGCAAGAGGGCTACACCTTC. Amino acid sequence: CASSLDRGQEGYTF.

J is TRBJ2-6 and V is TRBV3-1 (or the pseudogene TRBV3-2); unclear D gene. The V end was cut by 0 bases, the J end by 3 bases, with 6 bases between. This CDR3 has 15 residues. Germline V gene lookup returns CDR1 LGHDT and CDR2 YNNKEL (reference sequence). The chain's CDR3 is CASSQDSFGANVLTF. In DNA, the CDR3 is TGTGCCAGCAGCCAAGATAGCTTTGGGGCCAACGTCCTGACTTTC.

The CDR3 region is CASSLAETGGYEQYF. In DNA form, the CDR3 reads TGTGCCAGCAGCTTGGCAGAGACAGGGGGGTACGAGCAGTACTTC. V is TRBV5-4 and J is TRBJ2-7, with 9 bases matching TRBD1. CDR3 length: 15 amino acids. The V segment lost 0 bases and the J segment 4 bases; nucleotides outside the gene matches: 5. The germline CDR1 and CDR2 sequences are SGHNT and YYREEE (reference sequence).

The chain combines TRBV19 with TRBJ2-5; D is ambiguous. CDR3 size: 15 residues. Germline CDR1 is LNHDA and CDR2 is SQIVND (reference sequence). V dropped 1 base and J dropped 0 bases, with 9 bases sitting between them. This CDR3 is CASSIARPNQETQYF. The CDR3 region has the DNA TGTGCCAGTAGTATAGCTAGACCTAACCAAGAGACCCAGTACTTC. The full variable domain, rest sourced from reference TRBV19 and TRBJ2-5, is DGGITQSPKYLFRKEGQNVTLSCEQNLNHDAMYWYRQDPGQGLRLIYYSQIVNDFQKGDIAEGYSVSREKKESFPLTVTSAQKNPTAFYLCASSIARPNQETQYFGPGTRLLVL.